What follows are 14 T cell receptor beta chains derived from one specimen sequenced in a study of shared clonotypes between healthy human individuals. Assay used: immunoSEQ multiplex PCR; TCRdb lists only in-frame clones, some missing. Among some 1,100,000 clones listed, about 80% were seen once. Sequencing input: memory CD4+ T cells from PBMCs. Regarding subset: CD45RA-negative fraction. The receptor set was obtained from a man between 18 and 29 years old in good health. Some clones in this sample may be carry-over from other donors' samples.

This clone occurred many times. The chain employs TRBV4-2 and TRBJ1-2, with 9 bases identical to TRBD1. The CDR3 loop spans 16 amino acids. J gave up 8 bases and V 4 bases, and 14 bases lay outside the gene matches. Germline V lookup: CDR1 LGHNA, CDR2 YNFKEQ. The CDR3 sequence is CASSPLGDRAVEGYTF. The CDR3 coding sequence is TGTGCCAGCAGCCCACTGGGGGACAGGGCCGTGGAAGGCTACACCTTC.

The chain employs TRBV5-6 and TRBJ2-1; the D call may be TRBD1 or TRBD2 (5 bases each). The germline CDR1 and CDR2 sequences are SGHDT and YYEEEE. The CDR3 has 13 amino acids. V was cut by 4 bases and J by 9 bases, with 14 bases left in between. Here the CDR3 DNA reads TGTGCCAGCAGCCGTACGAGAGGGGCTGAGCAGTTCTTC. This codes for CASSRTRGAEQFF. Full variable domain (outside the CDR3, taken from reference TRBV5-6 and TRBJ2-1): DAGVTQSPTHLIKTRGQQVTLRCSPKSGHDTVSWYQQALGQGPQFIFQYYEEEERQRGNFPDRFSGHQFPNYSSELNVNALLLGDSALYLCASSRTRGAEQFFGPGTRLTVL.

V gene TRBV18 combines with J gene TRBJ2-2; 7 nucleotides align to TRBD1. Trimming took 3 bases from V and 5 from J; bases not matched to a gene: 6. Per germline, CDR1 KGHSH and CDR2 LQKENI. The CDR3 runs 15 residues. In nucleotides, the CDR3 is TGTGCCAGCTCACCCCGACAGGGCGAGACCGGGGAGCTGTTTTTT. Residues: CASSPRQGETGELFF.

This clone has just a few counts. The rearrangement links TRBV9 to TRBJ1-1, with D unresolved. The germline V and J ends were trimmed by 1 base and 1 base, with 11 bases remaining between them. The CDR3 is 15 amino acids. In germline, CDR1 is SGDLS, CDR2 YYNGEE. The CDR3 reads CASSVRAAKNTEAFF. DNA of the CDR3: TGTGCCAGCAGCGTAAGGGCAGCTAAGAACACTGAAGCTTTCTTT.

This clone is a singleton in its sample. V and J are TRBV7-9 and TRBJ2-2; D remains unclear. CDR1 is SEHNR and CDR2 is FQNEAQ in the germline V gene (reference sequence). V shed 5 bases and J shed 0 bases, with 10 bases lying between them. The CDR3 spans 15 residues. CDR3 DNA sequence: TGTGCCAGCAGCCAAACAGCGACGAACACCGGGGAGCTGTTTTTT. It encodes CASSQTATNTGELFF.

Comment on this clone: Other DNA variants within this sample encode the same CDR3. The chain recombines TRBV18 with TRBJ1-5; no definite D call. V dropped 2 bases and J dropped 5 bases, with 7 bases sitting between them. In germline, CDR1 is KGHSH, CDR2 LQKENI. The CDR3 totals 13 residues. CDR3 loop: CASSPGADQPQHF. In DNA form, the CDR3 reads TGTGCCAGCTCACCAGGCGCGGATCAGCCCCAGCATTTT.

Concerning this clone: This CDR3 is also generated by other DNA sequences in the sample. The chain links TRBV29-1 to TRBJ1-2; 7 bases align to TRBD1. V lost 1 base and J lost 0; bases outside the gene matches: 2. Germline V gene sequence: CDR1 SQVTM, CDR2 ANQGSEA. The CDR3 spans 14 residues. CDR3 DNA sequence: TGCAGCGTTGAAGGACAGGGCACTAACTATGGCTACACCTTC. As protein: CSVEGQGTNYGYTF.

The CDR3 region is CASSARVGQYF. The CDR3 DNA reads as TGTGCCAGCAGTGCCAGGGTCGGGCAGTACTTC. J is TRBJ2-7 and V is TRBV28, with D perhaps TRBD1 (5 bases). V lost 5 bases, J lost 9 bases, and 11 bases lay in between. The CDR3 covers 11 residues. CDR1 and CDR2 from the germline V gene are MDHEN and SYDVKM.

The chain is built from TRBV4-2 and TRBJ2-7, with a possible D match to TRBD2 (5 bases). CDR3 length: 17 amino acids. Germline V gene data show CDR1 as LGHNA and CDR2 as YNFKEQ. V was clipped by 0 bases and J by 0 bases, with 15 bases between them. CDR3 DNA: TGTGCCAGCAGCCAAGATTGGCGAGGGAGCCTCTCCTACGAGCAGTACTTC. It encodes CASSQDWRGSLSYEQYF.

This rearrangement joins TRBV27 to TRBJ2-1; tentative D call: TRBD2 (6 bases). Germline CDR1 and CDR2: MNHEY and SMNVEV (reference sequence). The germline V and J ends were trimmed by 6 bases and 7 bases, with 13 bases remaining between them. The CDR3 extends over 13 amino acids. CDR3 DNA: TGTGCCAGCAGAGGACTACTTTCTAATGAGCAGTTCTTC. Its translation: CASRGLLSNEQFF.

The J gene is TRBJ2-7, the V gene TRBV10-3, with 13 bases matching TRBD2. The CDR3 totals 17 residues. The V segment lost 4 bases and the J segment 2 bases; nucleotides outside the gene matches: 8. Germline loops: CDR1 ENHRY, CDR2 SYGVKD. The CDR3 nucleotides are TGTGCCATCAGTGCGGGACTAGCGGGGACAATAACCTACGAGCAGTACTTC. It is translated as CAISAGLAGTITYEQYF.

There are a few counts of this clone. The sample holds other DNA sequences that translate to the same CDR3. This chain uses TRBV10-3 with TRBJ2-7, with D uncertain. CDR1 ENHRY and CDR2 SYGVKD come from the germline V gene. The CDR3 totals 11 residues. The V gene lost 2 bases and the J gene lost 4 bases, with 3 bases spanning the gap. In nucleotides, the CDR3 is TGTGCCATCAGTGAGCGATACGAGCAGTACTTC. It codes for CAISERYEQYF.

V usage is TRBV7-2 and J usage is TRBJ2-5; TRBD1 matches 10 bases. This CDR3 spans 18 amino acids. Germline CDR1 is SGHTA and CDR2 is FQGNSA. The V segment lost 8 bases and the J segment 7 bases; nucleotides outside the gene matches: 22. CDR3 residues: CASGRDRGGGAPRWTQYF. In DNA form, the CDR3 reads TGTGCCAGCGGCCGGGACAGGGGAGGTGGGGCGCCAAGATGGACCCAGTACTTC.

The V gene is TRBV4-1, the J gene TRBJ2-1, with D perhaps matching TRBD2 (5 bases). Germline V CDR1 and CDR2: MGHRA, YSYEKL. Trimming left V 4 bases short and J 6 bases short, with 10 bases between. CDR3 length equals 13 residues. CDR3 sequence reads: CASSLPRGNEQFF. The CDR3 DNA is TGCGCCAGCAGCCTCCCCCGGGGCAATGAGCAGTTCTTC.